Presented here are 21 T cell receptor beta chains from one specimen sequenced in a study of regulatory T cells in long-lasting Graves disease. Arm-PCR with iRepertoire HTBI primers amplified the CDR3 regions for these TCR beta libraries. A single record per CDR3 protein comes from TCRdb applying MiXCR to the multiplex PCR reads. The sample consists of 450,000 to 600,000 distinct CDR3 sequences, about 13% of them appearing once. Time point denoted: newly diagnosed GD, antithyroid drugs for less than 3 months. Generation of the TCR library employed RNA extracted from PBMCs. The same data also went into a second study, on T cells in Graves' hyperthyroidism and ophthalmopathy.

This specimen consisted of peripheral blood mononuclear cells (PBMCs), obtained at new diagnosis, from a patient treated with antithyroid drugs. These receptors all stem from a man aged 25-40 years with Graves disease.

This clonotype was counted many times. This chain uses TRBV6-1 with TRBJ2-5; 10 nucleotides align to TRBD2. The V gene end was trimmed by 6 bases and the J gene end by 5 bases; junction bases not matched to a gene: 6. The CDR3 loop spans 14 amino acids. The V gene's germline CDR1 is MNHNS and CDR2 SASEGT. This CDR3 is CASRELAGQETQYF. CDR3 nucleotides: TGTGCCAGCAGGGAACTAGCGGGACAGGAGACCCAGTACTTC.

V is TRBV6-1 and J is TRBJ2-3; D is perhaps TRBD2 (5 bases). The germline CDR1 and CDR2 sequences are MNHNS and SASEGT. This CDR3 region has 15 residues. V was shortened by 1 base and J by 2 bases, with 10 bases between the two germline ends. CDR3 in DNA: TGTGCCAGCAGTGAAGAGTGGGAGAACACAGATACGCAGTATTTT. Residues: CASSEEWENTDTQYF.

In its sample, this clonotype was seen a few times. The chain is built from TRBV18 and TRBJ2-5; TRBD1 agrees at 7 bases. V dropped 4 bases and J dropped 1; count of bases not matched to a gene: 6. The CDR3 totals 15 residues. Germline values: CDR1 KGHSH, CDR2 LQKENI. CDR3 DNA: TGTGCCAGCTCACTTTTGGGACAGCTCCAAGAGACCCAGTACTTC. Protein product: CASSLLGQLQETQYF. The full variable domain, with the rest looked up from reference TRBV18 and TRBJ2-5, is NAGVMQNPRHLVRRRGQEARLRCSPMKGHSHVYWYRQLPEEGLKFMVYLQKENIIDESGMPKERFSAEFPKEGPSILRIQQVVRGDSAAYFCASSLLGQLQETQYFGPGTRLLVL.

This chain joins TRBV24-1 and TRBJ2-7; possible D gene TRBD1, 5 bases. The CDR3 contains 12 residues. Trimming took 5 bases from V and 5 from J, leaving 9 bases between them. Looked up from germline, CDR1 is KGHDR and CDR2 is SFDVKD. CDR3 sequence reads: CATSGGRDEQYF. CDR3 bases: TGTGCCACCAGTGGGGGCCGGGACGAGCAGTACTTC.

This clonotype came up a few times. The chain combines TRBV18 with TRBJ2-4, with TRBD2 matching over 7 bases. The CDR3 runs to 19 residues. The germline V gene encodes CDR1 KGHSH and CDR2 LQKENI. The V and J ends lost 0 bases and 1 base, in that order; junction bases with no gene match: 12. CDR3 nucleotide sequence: TGTGCCAGCTCACCACCAAATTTAGGCGGGAGTGAGGCCAAAAACATTCAGTACTTC. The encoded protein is CASSPPNLGGSEAKNIQYF.

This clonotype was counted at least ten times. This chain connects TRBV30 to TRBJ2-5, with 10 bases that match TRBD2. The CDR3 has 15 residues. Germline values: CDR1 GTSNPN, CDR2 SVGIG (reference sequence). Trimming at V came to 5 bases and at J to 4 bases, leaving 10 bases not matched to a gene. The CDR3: CAWGSLGLARETQYF. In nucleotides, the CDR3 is TGTGCCTGGGGGTCTCTGGGACTAGCGAGAGAGACCCAGTACTTC.

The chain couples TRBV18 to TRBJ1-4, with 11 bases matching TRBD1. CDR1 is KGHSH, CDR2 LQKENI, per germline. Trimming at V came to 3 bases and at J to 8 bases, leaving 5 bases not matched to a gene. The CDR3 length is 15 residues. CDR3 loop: CASSPGQGAREKLFF. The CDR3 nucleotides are TGTGCCAGCTCACCTGGACAGGGGGCAAGAGAAAAACTGTTTTTT.

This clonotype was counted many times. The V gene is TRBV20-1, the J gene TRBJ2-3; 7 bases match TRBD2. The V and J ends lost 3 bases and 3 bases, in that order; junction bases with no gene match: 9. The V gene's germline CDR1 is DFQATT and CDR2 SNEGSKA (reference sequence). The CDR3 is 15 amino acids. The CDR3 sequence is CSARPQERGTDTQYF. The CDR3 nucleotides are TGCAGTGCTAGGCCCCAGGAGCGGGGAACAGATACGCAGTATTTT.

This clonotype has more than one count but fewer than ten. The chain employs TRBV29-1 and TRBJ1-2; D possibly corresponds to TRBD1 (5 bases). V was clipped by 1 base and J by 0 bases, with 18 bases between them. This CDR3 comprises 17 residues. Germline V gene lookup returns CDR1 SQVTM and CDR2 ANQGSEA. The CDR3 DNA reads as TGCAGCGTTGAAGCTTGGGGCAGGGAAGAATCTAACTATGGCTACACCTTC. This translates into CSVEAWGREESNYGYTF.

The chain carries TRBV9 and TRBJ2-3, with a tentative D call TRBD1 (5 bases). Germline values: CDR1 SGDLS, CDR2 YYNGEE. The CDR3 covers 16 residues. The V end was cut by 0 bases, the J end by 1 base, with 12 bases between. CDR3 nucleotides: TGTGCCAGCAGCGTAGCTCCTCAGGGTGGCACAGATACGCAGTATTTT. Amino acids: CASSVAPQGGTDTQYF.

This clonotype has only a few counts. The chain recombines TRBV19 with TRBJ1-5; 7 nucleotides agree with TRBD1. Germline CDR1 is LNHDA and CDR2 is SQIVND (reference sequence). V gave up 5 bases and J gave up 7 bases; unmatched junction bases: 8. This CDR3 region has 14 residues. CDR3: CASSPSTGYQPQHF. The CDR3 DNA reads TGTGCCAGTAGTCCCTCGACAGGGTACCAGCCCCAGCATTTT.

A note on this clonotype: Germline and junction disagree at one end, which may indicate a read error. The CDR3 spells CASSQVMRRPSGDTIYF. The CDR3 region has the DNA TGTGCCAGCAGCCAAGTAATGCGACGCCCCTCTGGAGACACCATATATTTT. J is TRBJ1-3 and V is TRBV3-1; the D is unclear. CDR3 length equals 17 residues. Germline CDR1 LGHDT, CDR2 YNNKEL (reference sequence).

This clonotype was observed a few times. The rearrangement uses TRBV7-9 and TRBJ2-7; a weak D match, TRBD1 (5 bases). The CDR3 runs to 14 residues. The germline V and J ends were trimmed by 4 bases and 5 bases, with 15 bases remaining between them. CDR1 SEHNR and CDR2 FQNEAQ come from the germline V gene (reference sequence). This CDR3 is CASSSPRLGDEQYF. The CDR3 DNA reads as TGTGCCAGCAGCTCCCCTAGGTTAGGGGACGAGCAGTACTTC.

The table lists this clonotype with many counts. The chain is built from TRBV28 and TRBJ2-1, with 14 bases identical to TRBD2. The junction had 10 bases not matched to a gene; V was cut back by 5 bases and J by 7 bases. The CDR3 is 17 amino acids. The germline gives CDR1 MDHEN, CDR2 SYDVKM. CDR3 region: CASSTRLAGGFSNEQFF. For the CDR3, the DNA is TGTGCCAGCAGTACCCGACTAGCGGGAGGGTTTAGTAATGAGCAGTTCTTC.

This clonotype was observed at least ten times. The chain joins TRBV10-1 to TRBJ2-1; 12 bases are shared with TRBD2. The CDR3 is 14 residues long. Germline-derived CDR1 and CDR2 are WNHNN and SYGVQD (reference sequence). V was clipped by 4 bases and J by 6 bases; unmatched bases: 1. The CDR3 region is CASSVLAGGNEQFF. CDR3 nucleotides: TGCGCCAGCAGTGTACTAGCGGGAGGCAATGAGCAGTTCTTC.

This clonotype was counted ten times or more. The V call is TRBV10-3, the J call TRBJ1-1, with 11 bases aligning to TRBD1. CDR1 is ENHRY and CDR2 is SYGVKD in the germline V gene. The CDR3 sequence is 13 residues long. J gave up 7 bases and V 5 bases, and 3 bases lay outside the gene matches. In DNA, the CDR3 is TGTGCCATCAGTACGGGACAGGGGGATGAAGCTTTCTTT. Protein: CAISTGQGDEAFF.

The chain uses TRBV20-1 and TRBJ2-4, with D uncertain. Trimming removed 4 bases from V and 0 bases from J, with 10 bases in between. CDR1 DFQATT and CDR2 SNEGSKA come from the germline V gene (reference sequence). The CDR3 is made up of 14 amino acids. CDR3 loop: CSAIAPLAKNIQYF. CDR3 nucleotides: TGCAGTGCTATTGCCCCTTTAGCCAAAAACATTCAGTACTTC.

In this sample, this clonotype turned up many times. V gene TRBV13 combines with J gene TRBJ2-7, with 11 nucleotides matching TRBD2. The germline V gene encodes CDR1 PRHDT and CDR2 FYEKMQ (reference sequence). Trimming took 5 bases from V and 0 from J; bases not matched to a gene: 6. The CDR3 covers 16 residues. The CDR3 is CASSPEGTSGSYEQYF. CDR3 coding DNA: TGTGCCAGCAGCCCAGAGGGGACTAGCGGCTCCTACGAGCAGTACTTC.

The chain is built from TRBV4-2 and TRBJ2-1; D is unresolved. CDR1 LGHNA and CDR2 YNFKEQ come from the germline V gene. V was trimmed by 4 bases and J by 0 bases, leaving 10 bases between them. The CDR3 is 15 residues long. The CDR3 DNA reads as TGTGCCAGCAGCCGCGGTATCCGCTCCTACAATGAGCAGTTCTTC. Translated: CASSRGIRSYNEQFF.

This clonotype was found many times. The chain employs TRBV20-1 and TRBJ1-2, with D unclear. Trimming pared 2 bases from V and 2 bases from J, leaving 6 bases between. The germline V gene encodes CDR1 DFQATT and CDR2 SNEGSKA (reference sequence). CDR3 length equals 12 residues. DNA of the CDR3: TGCAGTGCTAGAAAGGAGAACTATGGCTACACCTTC. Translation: CSARKENYGYTF.

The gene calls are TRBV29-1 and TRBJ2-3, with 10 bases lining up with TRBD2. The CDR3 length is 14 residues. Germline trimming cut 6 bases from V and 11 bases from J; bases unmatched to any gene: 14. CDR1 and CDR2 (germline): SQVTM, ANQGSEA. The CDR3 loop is CSVVPGTSAGVQYF. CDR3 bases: TGCAGCGTCGTTCCGGGGACTAGCGCGGGGGTGCAGTATTTT.